Shown below are 32 T cell receptor beta chains from a single sample sequenced in a study of T-cell reconstitution after alpha-beta-depleted transplantation in children. TCRbeta library construction was performed incorporating unique molecular identifiers. Each CDR3 protein is one row after TCRdb ran MiXCR on the PCR reads. Counted here are approximately 250,000 distinct CDR3 sequences, approximately 9.8% occurring once; the ten biggest clones make up 5% to 5.5%. Sequenced material: PBMCs from the stem cell graft donor, taken from the stem cell graft. The origin of the receptors is a human donor who donated a stem cell graft to a child with SCID.

In its sample, this clonotype was seen many times. V and J are TRBV4-2 and TRBJ1-6, with D perhaps TRBD1 (5 bases). Per the germline V gene, CDR1 is LGHNA and CDR2 is YNFKEQ. The CDR3 loop spans 15 amino acids. Trimming stripped 1 base from V and 6 bases from J, with 10 bases between. The CDR3 loop reads CASSQGDGGNSPLHF. The CDR3 DNA reads TGTGCCAGCAGCCAAGGTGATGGGGGTAATTCACCCCTCCACTTT.

With regard to this clonotype: It may be a read error: a sequence one base away is much more abundant. The chain links TRBV30 to TRBJ2-7, with 7 bases matching TRBD1. This CDR3 contains 12 residues. The germline V gene has CDR1 GTSNPN and CDR2 SVGIG (reference sequence). CDR3 amino acids: CAWSEVAGGRYF. CDR3 in DNA: TGTGCCTGGAGTGAGGTGGCAGGGGGTCGGTATTTC.

This clonotype came up many times. The chain links TRBV5-1 to TRBJ1-2; the D is unclear. The CDR3 runs to 13 residues. Trimming took 1 base from V and 6 from J, leaving 10 bases between them. Germline V gene data show CDR1 as SGHRS and CDR2 as YFSETQ. CDR3 loop: CASSLQTSHGYTF. The CDR3 bases are TGCGCCAGCAGCTTGCAGACAAGTCATGGCTACACCTTC.

This clonotype was counted ten times or more. The V call is TRBV7-9, the J call TRBJ2-6; D is undetermined. Per germline, CDR1 SEHNR and CDR2 FQNEAQ (reference sequence). V was pared by 2 bases and J by 2 bases, with 10 bases between. The CDR3 has 16 amino acids. CDR3: CASSLWVMAGANVLTF. The CDR3 DNA sequence: TGTGCCAGCAGCTTATGGGTTATGGCTGGGGCCAACGTCCTGACTTTC.

This clonotype was counted at least ten times. The V and J genes are TRBV15 and TRBJ1-2, with D possibly TRBD1 on 5 matching bases. The V gene's germline CDR1 is LNHNV and CDR2 YYDKDF (reference sequence). The CDR3 length is 13 residues. V lost 0 bases and J 7 bases, leaving 9 bases between the germline ends. For the CDR3, the DNA is TGTGCCACCAGCAGAGATTGGGGCTCTGGCTACACCTTC. Translated, it gives CATSRDWGSGYTF.

This clonotype was seen ten or more times. The chain joins TRBV5-1 to TRBJ2-3; 9 bases agree with TRBD1. The J segment lost 3 bases and the V segment lost 3 bases, leaving 5 bases of the junction unmatched. Germline-derived CDR1 and CDR2 are SGHRS and YFSETQ. The CDR3 runs to 15 residues. The CDR3 nucleotides read TGCGCCAGCAGCTCAACAGGGGGCGGAACAGATACGCAGTATTTT. This codes for CASSSTGGGTDTQYF.

The sample holds a few counts of this clonotype. The CDR3 nucleotides read TGTGCCAGCGGCGCCTTGGACGTGAGCGGGGGAAACACCATATATTTT. Translation gives CASGALDVSGGNTIYF. The rearrangement uses TRBV12-3 or TRBV12-4 and TRBJ1-3, with D uncertain. V lost 8 bases to trimming and J lost 4 bases, with 21 bases between them. The CDR3 has 16 amino acids.

The J gene is TRBJ2-7, the V gene TRBV29-1, with 8 bases matching TRBD2. CDR1 SQVTM and CDR2 ANQGSEA come from the germline V gene. The CDR3 runs to 14 residues. J gave up 8 bases and V 4 bases, and 13 bases lay outside the gene matches. The CDR3 here is CSVAKAGGGEQQYF. As DNA, the CDR3 is TGCAGCGTTGCTAAGGCGGGGGGAGGCGAACAGCAGTACTTC.

This clonotype has ten or more counts. The genes are TRBV12-3 or TRBV12-4 and TRBJ1-5; D gene ambiguous. V was cut by 6 bases and J by 0 bases, with 9 bases left in between. This CDR3 is built from 14 residues. In DNA form, the CDR3 reads TGTGCCAGCAGCTGGACCGCTAGCAATCAGCCCCAGCATTTT. It specifies CASSWTASNQPQHF.

This clonotype has a count of ten or more. This sequence joins TRBV5-1 and TRBJ2-3, with D perhaps TRBD2 (5 bases). Germline V lookup: CDR1 SGHRS, CDR2 YFSETQ. Trimming took off 0 bases at V and 4 bases at J, with 6 bases between the two ends. The length of the CDR3 is 13 residues. The CDR3 region has the DNA TGCGCCAGCAGCTTGGAGAGGGCAGATACGCAGTATTTT. Its protein product is CASSLERADTQYF.

There are a few counts of this clonotype. The rearrangement joins TRBV7-2 to TRBJ2-4; 7 bases agree with TRBD1. CDR3 size: 14 residues. After removal of 5 bases from V and 4 bases from J, the junction contained 5 bases not matched to a gene. The germline V gene encodes CDR1 SGHTA and CDR2 FQGNSA. For the CDR3, the DNA is TGTGCCAGCAGCAATACAGGGGCGAAAAACATTCAGTACTTC. Translated: CASSNTGAKNIQYF.

This clonotype has a count of ten or more. The chain combines TRBV5-1 with TRBJ2-2; TRBD1 matches at 7 bases. V dropped 3 bases and J dropped 7; count of bases not matched to a gene: 6. The V gene's germline CDR1 is SGHRS and CDR2 YFSETQ. CDR3 length: 14 residues. CDR3 coding DNA: TGCGCCAGCAGCTGGGAGACAGGGTTCGGGGAGCTGTTTTTT. Its protein is CASSWETGFGELFF.

This clonotype showed up many times. The rearrangement links TRBV20-1 to TRBJ1-2; 9 nucleotides agree with TRBD1. Germline assignment: CDR1 DFQATT and CDR2 SNEGSKA (reference sequence). The CDR3 consists of 13 residues. Germline trimming cut 5 bases from V and 8 bases from J; bases unmatched to any gene: 9. The CDR3, as DNA: TGCAGTGCTCGCGAGGGACAGGGAGGAGGCTACACCTTC. Translating it yields CSAREGQGGGYTF.

This clonotype was detected many times. This chain joins TRBV20-1 and TRBJ2-1; D possibly matches TRBD1 or TRBD2 (5 bases each). This CDR3 comprises 15 residues. Germline V lookup: CDR1 DFQATT, CDR2 SNEGSKA (reference sequence). Trimming removed 0 bases at V and 3 bases at J, with 12 bases between. CDR3 protein: CSARDGGRDYNEQFF. The CDR3 DNA reads as TGCAGTGCTAGAGATGGGGGAAGGGACTACAATGAGCAGTTCTTC.

In its sample, this clonotype was seen many times. This chain links TRBV7-2 with TRBJ1-3; D gene unclear. Trimming cost V 0 bases and J 0 bases, with 12 bases left between them. Germline CDR1 and CDR2: SGHTA and FQGNSA. The CDR3 has 17 amino acids. As DNA, the CDR3 is TGTGCCAGCAGCTTAGCGACTGGCGGTAACTCTGGAAACACCATATATTTT. Its protein is CASSLATGGNSGNTIYF.

This clonotype was observed at least ten times. The chain recombines TRBV6-2 or TRBV6-3 with TRBJ2-5; 7 bases map to TRBD1. The germline gives CDR1 MNHEY, CDR2 SVGEGT. V was pared by 2 bases and J by 1 base, with 7 bases of the junction left unmatched. The CDR3 totals 16 residues. The CDR3 DNA is TGTGCCAGCAGTTACCCTAGGACAGGAACCCAAGAGACCCAGTACTTC. This encodes CASSYPRTGTQETQYF.

The table lists this clonotype with a few counts. This chain uses TRBV6-5 with TRBJ1-1, with D possibly matching TRBD1 (5 bases). The V and J ends lost 0 bases and 4 bases respectively, with 12 bases between them. The CDR3 has 15 residues. From germline, CDR1 is MNHEY and CDR2 SVGAGI. CDR3 sequence: CASSYSLGGGTEAFF. The CDR3, as DNA: TGTGCCAGCAGTTACTCGCTTGGGGGGGGCACTGAAGCTTTCTTT.

This clonotype was observed a few times. The genes are TRBV10-3 and TRBJ2-3; 9 bases match TRBD1. Germline assignment: CDR1 ENHRY and CDR2 SYGVKD. The V and J ends lost 9 bases and 2 bases, in that order; junction bases with no gene match: 6. The CDR3 is 14 amino acids. CDR3 residues: CAIADRGNTDTQYF. The DNA for the CDR3 is TGTGCCATTGCGGACAGGGGAAACACAGATACGCAGTATTTT.

This clonotype was seen ten or more times. The CDR3, as DNA: TGCAGCGCTACGGGGGGGCCCGATACGCAGTATTTT. Amino acids: CSATGGPDTQYF. The chain has TRBV29-1 and TRBJ2-3; 8 bases fit TRBD2. This CDR3 is built from 12 residues. Losses at the gene ends were 7 bases for V and 6 bases for J; bases not matched to a gene: 6. Germline V CDR1 and CDR2: SQVTM, ANQGSEA.

Concerning this clonotype: This may come from a read error, since a much larger clone is one base off. The rearrangement links TRBV6-2 or TRBV6-3 to TRBJ2-3, with unresolved D. The CDR3 is made up of 12 amino acids. Looked up from germline, CDR1 is MNHEY and CDR2 is SVGEGT. Trimming removed 6 bases from V and 9 bases from J, with 13 bases in between. CDR3 sequence reads: CASSDRLWTQYF. Written as DNA, the CDR3 is TGTGCCAGCAGCGACCGGTTATGGACGCAGTATTTT.

This clonotype was counted ten times or more. The V call is TRBV29-1, the J call TRBJ1-1; D is unresolved. Germline loops: CDR1 SQVTM, CDR2 ANQGSEA. V was shortened by 3 bases and J by 2 bases, with 7 bases between the two germline ends. This CDR3 region has 12 residues. The CDR3 here is CSVDQFNTEAFF. The CDR3, as DNA: TGCAGCGTTGACCAGTTTAACACTGAAGCTTTCTTT.

This clonotype was seen ten or more times. The genes are TRBV2 and TRBJ1-5; TRBD1 matches at 7 bases. V shed 5 bases and J 4 bases; nucleotides not matched to a gene: 5. Germline V gives CDR1 SNHLY, CDR2 FYNNEI. The CDR3 totals 14 residues. CDR3 loop: CASSPQGKNQPQHF. The CDR3 DNA sequence: TGTGCCAGCAGTCCACAGGGGAAGAATCAGCCCCAGCATTTT.

This clonotype was seen ten or more times. J is TRBJ2-2 and V is TRBV5-6; no clear D. In germline, CDR1 is SGHDT, CDR2 YYEEEE. This CDR3 region has 15 residues. V was shortened by 2 bases and J by 5 bases, with 13 bases between the two germline ends. The CDR3 bases are TGTGCCAGCAGCTTAACGCAGACATATACCGGGGAGCTGTTTTTT. This encodes CASSLTQTYTGELFF.

The chain is built from TRBV10-3 and TRBJ2-5; D is possibly TRBD1 (6 bases). V lost 8 bases, J lost 3 bases, and 13 bases lay in between. This CDR3 region has 13 residues. CDR1 and CDR2 (germline): ENHRY, SYGVKD. CDR3 coding DNA: TGTGCCATCGGGAGCCCAGGGGAAGAGACCCAGTACTTC. Translating gives CAIGSPGEETQYF.

This clonotype was found many times. The chain joins TRBV12-3 or TRBV12-4 to TRBJ1-1; D uncertain. Trimming pared 6 bases from V and 1 base from J, leaving 6 bases between. The CDR3 is 12 residues long. The CDR3 DNA is TGTGCCAGCAGCCACGGGAACACTGAAGCTTTCTTT. Its translation: CASSHGNTEAFF.

This clonotype was seen repeatedly, ten times or more. This chain uses TRBV5-1 with TRBJ2-3; D possibly corresponds to TRBD1 (5 bases). V shed 1 base and J shed 3 bases, with 18 bases lying between them. The CDR3 length is 17 residues. The germline V gene has CDR1 SGHRS and CDR2 YFSETQ. The CDR3 sequence: CASSLSSVGVGTDTQYF. CDR3 in DNA: TGCGCCAGCAGCTTGTCTTCGGTAGGGGTGGGTACAGATACGCAGTATTTT.

This chain joins TRBV7-9 and TRBJ2-2; D is ambiguous. V dropped 5 bases and J dropped 11 bases, with 15 bases sitting between them. CDR3 length: 13 amino acids. Per the germline V gene, CDR1 is SEHNR and CDR2 is FQNEAQ (reference sequence). The CDR3 bases are TGTGCCAGCAGCCCAATTAGGCTCGGCGAGCTGTTTTTT. It codes for CASSPIRLGELFF. The variable domain in full, completed from reference TRBV7-9 and TRBJ2-2, reads DTGVSQNPRHKITKRGQNVTFRCDPISEHNRLYWYRQTLGQGPEFLTYFQNEAQLEKSRLLSDRFSAERPKGSFSTLEIQRTEQGDSAMYLCASSPIRLGELFFGEGSRLTVL.

This clonotype was counted at least ten times. The chain recombines TRBV12-3 or TRBV12-4 with TRBJ2-7; TRBD2 matches at 10 bases. This CDR3 has 15 residues. The J segment lost 1 base and the V segment lost 5 bases, leaving 5 bases of the junction unmatched. CDR3 loop: CASSPTSGVSYEQYF. The CDR3, as DNA: TGTGCCAGCAGTCCAACTAGCGGGGTTTCCTACGAGCAGTACTTC.

This clonotype was detected many times. This sequence joins TRBV7-9 and TRBJ1-2, with a tentative D call TRBD1 (6 bases). The CDR3 consists of 14 residues. Germline V gives CDR1 SEHNR, CDR2 FQNEAQ (reference sequence). Between the trimmed V and J ends, which lost 2 bases and 7 bases, there was a span of 14 bases. Here the CDR3 DNA reads TGTGCCAGCAGCTTACAGGGGATGATTGGTGGCTACACCTTC. This translates into CASSLQGMIGGYTF. The full variable domain, completed using reference TRBV7-9 and TRBJ1-2, is DTGVSQNPRHKITKRGQNVTFRCDPISEHNRLYWYRQTLGQGPEFLTYFQNEAQLEKSRLLSDRFSAERPKGSFSTLEIQRTEQGDSAMYLCASSLQGMIGGYTFGSGTRLTVV.

This clonotype was counted at least ten times. The chain links TRBV7-6 to TRBJ2-1; 10 bases fit TRBD2. V lost 1 base and J lost 3; bases outside the gene matches: 15. CDR1 and CDR2 (germline): SGHVS, FNYEAQ. This CDR3 comprises 20 residues. CDR3 bases: TGTGCCAGCAGCTTAGTTTGGTCCCCCAGGCTAGCGGGGGTCTACAATGAGCAGTTCTTC. Its protein product is CASSLVWSPRLAGVYNEQFF. The complete variable domain, with remaining parts taken from reference TRBV7-6 and TRBJ2-1, reads GAGVSQSPRYKVTKRGQDVALRCDPISGHVSLYWYRQALGQGPEFLTYFNYEAQQDKSGLPNDRFSAERPEGSISTLTIQRTEQRDSAMYRCASSLVWSPRLAGVYNEQFFGPGTRLTVL.

The V call is TRBV18, the J call TRBJ2-1, with D unresolved. This CDR3 comprises 14 residues. Germline V gene sequence: CDR1 KGHSH, CDR2 LQKENI. V was clipped by 0 bases and J by 2 bases, with 5 bases between them. The CDR3, as DNA: TGTGCCAGCTCACCACCGGGAACCTACAATGAGCAGTTCTTC. This encodes CASSPPGTYNEQFF.

This clonotype was detected ten times or more. V gene TRBV5-6 combines with J gene TRBJ2-2; 8 nucleotides align to TRBD1. Germline CDR1 and CDR2: SGHDT and YYEEEE. The V segment lost 2 bases and the J segment 7 bases; nucleotides outside the gene matches: 7. The CDR3 runs to 15 residues. The CDR3 loop reads CASSFGTGSVGELFF. CDR3 nucleotide sequence: TGTGCCAGCAGCTTTGGGACAGGTTCGGTCGGGGAGCTGTTTTTT.